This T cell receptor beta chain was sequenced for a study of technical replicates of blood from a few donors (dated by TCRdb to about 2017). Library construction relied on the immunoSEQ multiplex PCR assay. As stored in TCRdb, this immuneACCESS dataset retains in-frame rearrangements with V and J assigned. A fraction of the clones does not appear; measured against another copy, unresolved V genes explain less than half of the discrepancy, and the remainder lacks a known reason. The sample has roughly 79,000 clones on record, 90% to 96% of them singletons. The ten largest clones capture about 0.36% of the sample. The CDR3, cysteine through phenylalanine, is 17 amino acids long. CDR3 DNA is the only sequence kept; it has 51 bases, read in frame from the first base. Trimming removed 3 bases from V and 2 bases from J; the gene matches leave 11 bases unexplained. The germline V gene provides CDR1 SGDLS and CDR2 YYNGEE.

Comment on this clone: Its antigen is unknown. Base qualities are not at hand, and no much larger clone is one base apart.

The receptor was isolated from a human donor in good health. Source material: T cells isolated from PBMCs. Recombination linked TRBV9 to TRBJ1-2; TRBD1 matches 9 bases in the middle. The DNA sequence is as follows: TGTGCCAGCAGCGGGTTACAGGGGGCACCGATGAACTATGGCTACACCTTC. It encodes CASSGLQGAPMNYGYTF.